In its sample, the clone carrying this T cell receptor (beta chain) was seen once. Its antigen is unidentified. The data were taken from a study of cytomegalovirus exposure and HLA in healthy donors. Study results and limitations: In an earlier analysis, in some 600 donors, most V segments appeared productive either ~87% or ~30% of the time. Presence/absence analyses treated sequencing depth as roughly uniform across donors.

The donors (healthy individuals) were bone marrow donors. Trimming pared 5 bases from V and 2 bases from J, leaving 9 bases between. The CDR3 covers 13 residues. Germline-derived CDR1 and CDR2 are SGHTA and FQGNSA. The PCR employed 60 Vbeta primers together with 13 Jbeta primers. In the authors' methods: Counted up in a later analysis, unique TCR beta chains came to some 82 million, with around 10 million shared. The method was immunoSEQ multiplex PCR; TCRdb's version includes in-frame clones alone and lacks a portion of them. D and trimming come from the DNA, and the V and J calls and clone size come from that table. The sample lists more than 100,000 clones; about three fifths were seen once.

The chain has TRBV7-2 and TRBJ2-5; D perhaps matches TRBD1 (6 bases). Sequencing was done on a sample of PBMCs. The clonotype comes from a man in his forties or fifties in good health and CMV-seropositive. The CDR3 sequence is CASSTDRQETQYF. The CDR3 nucleotides are TGTGCCAGCAGCACGGACAGACAAGAGACCCAGTACTTC.